This TCR beta chain was documented in a study of post-analysis software for immune sequencing data. Overall study: Relapsing-remitting, secondary progressive and progressive-relapsing forms of multiple sclerosis all featured among disease courses.

Study-level points and caveats: Controls had significantly higher normalized Chao1 diversity than multiple sclerosis patients. The authors found that F measure strongly co-clustered same-batch samples. Controls had lower frequencies than patients of 4 or 5 TRBV segments, which included TRBV5-6, TRBV5-1 and TRBV20-1.

This clonotype was detected a few times. Its matching antigen is unknown. Germline V gene lookup returns CDR1 SGHRS and CDR2 YFSETQ. J lost 11 bases, V lost 3 bases, and 15 bases had no gene match. The CDR3 runs 15 residues. TCR beta libraries were prepared from cDNA with unique molecular identifiers. Each sample of roughly 0.9 to 11 million input T cells yielded about 500,000 cDNA molecules, so each molecule approximated one T cell. TCRdb processed the PCR reads anew with MiXCR; each CDR3 protein has one entry. Of 450,000 to 700,000 distinct CDR3 sequences in the sample, roughly 45% were seen once. This clonotype was sampled from a girl between 10 and 17 years old with multiple sclerosis. This rearrangement joins TRBV5-1 to TRBJ2-5, with 8 nucleotides matching TRBD1. What was sequenced was blood. The CDR3 protein is CASSYRGQDRDEQYF. CDR3 coding DNA: TGCGCCAGCAGCTACAGGGGACAGGATAGGGATGAGCAGTACTTC.